This passage covers 14 T cell receptor beta chains from one sample sequenced in a study of chemoradiotherapy in HPV16-positive cancers. Method: immunoSEQ multiplex PCR; TCRdb's copy keeps in-frame clones and lacks some. This sample has about 21,000 clones, with more than 75% found just once. Sequenced material: blood, taken from a patient who underwent chemoradiotherapy. These receptors were collected from a human donor with HPV-associated anogenital cancer.

This chain links TRBV19 with TRBJ1-1, with 9 bases lining up with TRBD1. CDR1 is LNHDA, CDR2 SQIVND, per germline (reference sequence). After removal of 9 bases from V and 5 bases from J, the junction contained 10 bases not matched to a gene. CDR3 length equals 14 residues. The CDR3 spells CASYPGQGWTEAFF. The CDR3 DNA reads TGTGCCAGCTACCCGGGACAGGGTTGGACTGAAGCTTTCTTT.

This clone was seen only once. The chain employs TRBV7-2 and TRBJ2-7; tentative D call: TRBD1 (6 bases). The germline CDR1 and CDR2 sequences are SGHTA and FQGNSA. The CDR3 is 14 residues long. V was clipped by 5 bases and J by 0 bases, with 11 bases between them. CDR3 coding DNA: TGTGCCAGCAGCCAAACGGACAGCTCCTACGAGCAGTACTTC. Its translation is CASSQTDSSYEQYF.

This clone was observed once. The chain recombines TRBV10-3 with TRBJ2-5; a possible D gene is TRBD1 (5 bases). V was trimmed by 10 bases and J by 5 bases, leaving 14 bases between them. CDR1 and CDR2 (germline): ENHRY, SYGVKD. The CDR3 length is 12 residues. The CDR3 protein is CANGPNRETQYF. The CDR3 DNA reads as TGTGCCAACGGACCCAACAGGGAGACCCAGTACTTC.

The chain joins TRBV5-1 to TRBJ1-2, with TRBD1 matching over 9 bases. CDR1 is SGHRS and CDR2 is YFSETQ in the germline V gene. The CDR3 length is 15 residues. The V segment lost 3 bases and the J segment 0 bases; nucleotides outside the gene matches: 3. As DNA, the CDR3 is TGCGCCAGCAGCTGGGACAGGGACGCTAACTATGGCTACACCTTC. It translates to CASSWDRDANYGYTF.

The rearrangement links TRBV4-3 to TRBJ1-4, with TRBD1 as a possible D gene (6 bases). Germline assignment: CDR1 LGHNA and CDR2 YSLEER. The V end was cut by 2 bases, the J end by 7 bases, with 20 bases between. This CDR3 is built from 17 residues. The CDR3 sequence is CASSQPTSQGGAEKLFF. The CDR3 DNA reads TGCGCCAGCAGCCAACCTACCTCACAGGGTGGGGCTGAAAAACTGTTTTTT.

This clone turned up a few times. Compared with germline, one end of the junction differs, possibly owing to a read error. V and J are TRBV7-7 and TRBJ2-1, with D perhaps matching TRBD2 (6 bases). CDR1 and CDR2 from the germline V gene are SSHAT and FNYEAQ (reference sequence). This CDR3 is 16 amino acids long. The CDR3 sequence is CASSLGGSQHYNEQFF. Written as DNA, the CDR3 is TGTGCTAGCAGCTTAGGAGGGAGTCAACACTACAATGAGCAGTTCTTC. Full variable domain (outside the CDR3, taken from reference TRBV7-7 and TRBJ2-1): GAGVSQSPRYKVTKRGQDVTLRCDPISSHATLYWYQQALGQGPEFLTYFNYEAQPDKSGLPSDRFSAERPEGSISTLTIQRTEQRDSAMYRCASSLGGSQHYNEQFFGPGTRLTVL.

A word on this clone: One junction end does not reproduce the germline sequence, and a read error may be involved. At the DNA level, this CDR3 is encoded by other sequences in the same sample as well. This rearrangement joins TRBV30 to TRBJ2-5, with 8 bases fitting TRBD2. Germline V gene sequence: CDR1 GTSNPN, CDR2 SVGIG (reference sequence). The CDR3 contains 17 residues. Here the CDR3 DNA reads TGTGCCTGGAGTGTACGAATGACGGGAGGGGTCCAAGAAACCCAGTACTTC. This gives the protein CAWSVRMTGGVQETQYF.

This clone occurred once. The V and J genes are TRBV29-1 and TRBJ1-5; the D is unclear. V was cut by 6 bases and J by 5 bases, with 11 bases left in between. Germline V gene lookup returns CDR1 SQVTM and CDR2 ANQGSEA. The CDR3 sequence is 12 residues long. CDR3 in amino acids: CSVKNGDQPQHF. Here the CDR3 DNA reads TGCAGCGTCAAGAACGGGGATCAGCCCCAGCATTTT.

The gene calls are TRBV14 and TRBJ1-5, with D tentatively TRBD1 (5 bases). Trimming shortened V by 1 base and J by 4 bases, and 14 bases separated the two germline ends. In germline, CDR1 is SGHDN, CDR2 FVKESK. The CDR3 is 16 residues long. CDR3 sequence reads: CASSQGGSGPNQPQHF. The CDR3 coding sequence is TGTGCCAGCAGCCAAGGAGGATCGGGGCCGAATCAGCCCCAGCATTTT.

The DNA for the CDR3 is TGTGCCAGCAGCTTAGGACTAGCAATCCACGAGCAGTACTTC. Its protein product is CASSLGLAIHEQYF. This chain connects TRBV7-2 to TRBJ2-7, with TRBD2 identical over 7 bases. This CDR3 has 14 amino acids. The J segment lost 5 bases and the V segment lost 1 base, leaving 5 bases of the junction unmatched. Germline lookup yields CDR1 SGHTA and CDR2 FQGNSA.

The sample holds one count of this clone. The chain combines TRBV7-6 with TRBJ2-5, with TRBD2 as a possible D gene (5 bases). CDR1 and CDR2 (germline): SGHVS, FNYEAQ. The CDR3 runs to 13 residues. V was clipped by 3 bases and J by 5 bases, with 10 bases between them. CDR3 sequence (DNA): TGTGCCAGCAGCTTCGGACTCCGGGAGACCCAGTACTTC. It encodes CASSFGLRETQYF.

Notes on this clone: Other nucleotide sequences from this sample produce the same CDR3. This chain joins TRBV6-5 and TRBJ1-1; 8 bases align to TRBD1. This CDR3 is 14 amino acids long. Germline V gene sequence: CDR1 MNHEY, CDR2 SVGAGI. Germline trimming cut 2 bases from V and 2 bases from J; bases unmatched to any gene: 1. The CDR3 sequence: CASSYTGGNTEAFF. DNA for the CDR3: TGTGCCAGCAGTTACACAGGGGGTAACACTGAAGCTTTCTTT.

The rearrangement uses TRBV5-4 and TRBJ2-7; possible D gene TRBD1, 5 bases. There are 15 residues in the CDR3. Trimming removed 3 bases from V and 3 bases from J, with 16 bases in between. CDR1 and CDR2 from the germline V gene are SGHNT and YYREEE (reference sequence). The CDR3 bases are TGTGCCAGCAGCTCTTGGGGCAGCTTAAACTACGAGCAGTACTTC. Protein product: CASSSWGSLNYEQYF.

The rearrangement links TRBV6-5 to TRBJ2-7; no definite D call. The CDR3 is 12 residues long. Germline assignment: CDR1 MNHEY and CDR2 SVGAGI. Trimming shortened V by 5 bases and J by 6 bases, and 11 bases separated the two germline ends. DNA for the CDR3: TGTGCCAGCAGTCCTCAAGTGGGCGAGCAGTACTTC. Its protein is CASSPQVGEQYF.